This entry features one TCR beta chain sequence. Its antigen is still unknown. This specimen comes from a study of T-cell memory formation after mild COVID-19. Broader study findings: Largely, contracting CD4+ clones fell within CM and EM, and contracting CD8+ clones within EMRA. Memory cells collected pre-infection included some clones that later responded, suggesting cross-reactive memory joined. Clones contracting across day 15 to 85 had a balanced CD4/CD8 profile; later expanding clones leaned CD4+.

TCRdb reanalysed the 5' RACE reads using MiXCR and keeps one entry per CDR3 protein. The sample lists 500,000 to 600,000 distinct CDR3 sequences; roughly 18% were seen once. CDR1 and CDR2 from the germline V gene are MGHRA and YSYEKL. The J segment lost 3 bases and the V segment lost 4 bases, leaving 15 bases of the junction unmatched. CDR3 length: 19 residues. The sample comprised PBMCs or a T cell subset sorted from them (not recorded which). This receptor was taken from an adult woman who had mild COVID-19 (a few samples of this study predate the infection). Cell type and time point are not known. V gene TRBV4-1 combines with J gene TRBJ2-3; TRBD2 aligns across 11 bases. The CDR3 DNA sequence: TGCGCCAGCAGCCCCAAGGTCCCTTTAGCGGGGGGGCCGACAGATACGCAGTATTTT. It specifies CASSPKVPLAGGPTDTQYF.